These 3 T cell receptor beta chains were all obtained from the same sample, sequenced in a study of T cells in Graves' hyperthyroidism and ophthalmopathy. Amplification of TCR beta CDR3 regions used RNA as the template. The HTBI primer set drove a first-round RT-PCR of the TCR CDR3. MiXCR was run by TCRdb on the multiplex PCR reads, yielding one entry per CDR3 protein. The sample lists nearly 750,000 distinct CDR3 sequences; over 35% were seen once. The material sequenced was blood. The receptors derive from a woman aged 40 to 50 with Graves' hyperthyroidism.

This clonotype turned up a few times. Relative to the germline gene, one junction end is altered; a read error may explain this. The chain couples TRBV10-1 to TRBJ2-7; the D is unclear. CDR1 WNHNN and CDR2 SYGVQD come from the germline V gene (reference sequence). This CDR3 has 13 amino acids. The CDR3 region is CASSPGVHYEQYF. The CDR3 DNA is TGTGCCAGCAGTCCGGGCGTGCACTACGAGCAGTACTTC.

This clonotype was picked up many times. The V call is TRBV7-8, the J call TRBJ2-7; no clear D. The V end lost 2 bases, the J end lost 6 bases, and 5 bases lay between the germline ends. Germline V gene sequence: CDR1 SGHVS, CDR2 FQNEAQ. The CDR3 runs to 11 residues. CDR3 sequence reads: CASSLSTEQYF. CDR3 in DNA: TGTGCCAGCAGCTTATCCACCGAGCAGTACTTC.

The V and J genes are TRBV29-1 and TRBJ1-2; 10 nucleotides align to TRBD1. Germline CDR1 reads SQVTM; CDR2 reads ANQGSEA. J lost 4 bases, V lost 6 bases, and 11 bases had no gene match. The CDR3 is made up of 15 amino acids. The CDR3 DNA is TGCAGCGTCCAACCCTCGGGACAGGGGACCTATGGCTACACCTTC. This codes for CSVQPSGQGTYGYTF. The variable domain in full, completed from reference TRBV29-1 and TRBJ1-2, reads SAVISQKPSRDICQRGTSLTIQCQVDSQVTMMFWYRQQPGQSLTLIATANQGSEATYESGFVIDKFPISRPNLTFSTLTVSNMSPEDSSIYLCSVQPSGQGTYGYTFGSGTRLTVV.